This record concerns one TCR beta chain sequence. V lost 8 bases and J 2 bases, leaving 14 bases between the germline ends. The CDR3 totals 14 residues. Per germline, CDR1 MNHEY and CDR2 SMNVEV (reference sequence). The source of the sample is a study of T-cell memory formation after mild COVID-19. Via MiXCR, TCRdb re-called the 5' RACE reads, giving one row per CDR3 protein. There are under 250,000 distinct CDR3 sequences in the sample; around 27% occur only once, and over 10% lies in the top ten. V and J are TRBV27 and TRBJ2-3; weak D call: TRBD2 (5 bases). Sequencing used PBMCs or a T cell subset sorted from them (not recorded which). The receptor's source is an adult woman who had mild COVID-19 (a few samples of this study predate the infection). Cell type and time point are not known. The CDR3 sequence is CASARGGSTDTQYF. The CDR3 DNA reads TGTGCCAGCGCCCGAGGAGGTTCCACAGATACGCAGTATTTT.